This TCR beta chain was obtained from a study of identical twins. The trim removed 2 bases at V and 7 bases at J, leaving 12 bases unmatched. This CDR3 spans 18 amino acids. TCRdb processed the 5' RACE reads anew with MiXCR; each CDR3 protein has one entry. The sample lists hundreds of thousands of distinct CDR3 sequences; 21% were seen once. This sample was shared with a second study, whose subject was T cells expressing NK-cell markers.

The origin of this receptor is a woman in her late teens or twenties in good health. The sequencing input was PBMCs. The V and J genes are TRBV12-3 or TRBV12-4 and TRBJ1-4, with 11 nucleotides matching TRBD1. Written as DNA, the CDR3 is TGTGCCAGCAGTTTAACGAGGTGGACAGGGGGCTTAGTTGAAAAACTGTTTTTT. This gives the protein CASSLTRWTGGLVEKLFF.